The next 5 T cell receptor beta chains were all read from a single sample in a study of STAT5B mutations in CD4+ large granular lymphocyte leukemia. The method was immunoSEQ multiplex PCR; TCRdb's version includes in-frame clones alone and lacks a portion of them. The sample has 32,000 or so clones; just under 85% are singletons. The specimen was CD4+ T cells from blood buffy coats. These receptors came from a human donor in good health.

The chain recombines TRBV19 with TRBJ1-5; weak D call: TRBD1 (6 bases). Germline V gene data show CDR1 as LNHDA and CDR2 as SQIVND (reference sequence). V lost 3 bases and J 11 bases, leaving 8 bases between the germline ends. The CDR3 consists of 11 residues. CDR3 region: CASSIGQTQHF. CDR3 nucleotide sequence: TGTGCCAGTAGTATCGGACAGACCCAGCATTTT.

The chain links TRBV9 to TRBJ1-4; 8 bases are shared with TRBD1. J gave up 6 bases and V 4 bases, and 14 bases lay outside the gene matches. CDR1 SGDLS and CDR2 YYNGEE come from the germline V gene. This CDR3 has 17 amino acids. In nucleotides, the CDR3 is TGTGCCAGCAGCATAGGACAGGGTTCATTTCTGGATGAAAAACTGTTTTTT. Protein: CASSIGQGSFLDEKLFF.

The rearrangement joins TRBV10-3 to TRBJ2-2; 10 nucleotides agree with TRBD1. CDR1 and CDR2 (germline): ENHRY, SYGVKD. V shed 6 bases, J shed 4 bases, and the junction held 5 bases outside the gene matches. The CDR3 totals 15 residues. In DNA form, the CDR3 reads TGTGCCATCAGATCCGGGACAGGGGTCACCGGGGAGCTGTTTTTT. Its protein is CAIRSGTGVTGELFF.

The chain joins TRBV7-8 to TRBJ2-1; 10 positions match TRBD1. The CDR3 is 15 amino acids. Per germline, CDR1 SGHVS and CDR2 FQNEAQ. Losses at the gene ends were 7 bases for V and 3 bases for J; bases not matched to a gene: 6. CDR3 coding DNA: TGTGCCAGCACCGCGGACAGGGGGGACTACAATGAGCAGTTCTTC. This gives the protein CASTADRGDYNEQFF.

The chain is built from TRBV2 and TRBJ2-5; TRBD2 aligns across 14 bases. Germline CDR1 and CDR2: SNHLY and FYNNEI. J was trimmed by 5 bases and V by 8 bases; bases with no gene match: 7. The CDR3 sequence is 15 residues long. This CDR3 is CASGGLAGEGETQYF. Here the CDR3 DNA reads TGTGCCAGCGGGGGACTAGCGGGAGAAGGGGAGACCCAGTACTTC.